This T cell receptor (beta chain) was captured in a study of T cells in localized non-small cell lung cancer. The assay was immunoSEQ multiplex PCR, and TCRdb's table has in-frame clones only and misses some. The sample shows tens of thousands of clones, 65% to 90% of them seen only once. The CDR3 loop spans 12 amino acids. V lost 0 bases, J lost 3 bases, and 2 bases lay in between. CDR1 and CDR2 from the germline V gene are SGHNT and YYREEE (reference sequence). The receptor's source is a man between 40 and 69 years old with stage II lung adenocarcinoma. The V call is TRBV5-4, the J call TRBJ2-3; D is unclear. The specimen comprised PBMCs, sampled before any cancer treatment. CDR3 coding DNA: TGTGCCAGCAGCTTGGATACAGATACGCAGTATTTT. It is translated as CASSLDTDTQYF.